Below are 32 T cell receptor beta chains sequenced from a single sample in a study of post-analysis software for immune sequencing data (dated by TCRdb to between 2014 and 2017). Points the paper makes about the study in general: Roughly 5 TRBV segments, including TRBV5-6, TRBV5-1 and TRBV20-1, were significantly more frequent in patients than controls.

The antigens of these receptors remain unknown. Library method: PCR. TCRdb records Illumina HiSeq 2500 as the sequencer. To reduce PCR and sequencing biases, unique molecular identifiers were built into the TCR beta cDNA libraries. TCRdb took the public reads, trimmed them with fastp at Q25, ran MiXCR for clone calling and kept in-frame beta chains. Rows matching on CDR3 protein sequence are summarized as one entry with the most common DNA and genes. For this sample the table gives hundreds of thousands of distinct CDR3 sequences, of which 45% were detected only once. 12% of the sample comes from the top ten. Sequencing input: blood. These receptors were taken from a girl aged 10-17 years with multiple sclerosis.

The chain has TRBV7-3 and TRBJ1-1; 8 positions match TRBD1. The CDR3 spans 16 residues. Germline-derived CDR1 and CDR2 are SGHTA and FQGTGA. The V gene end was trimmed by 5 bases and the J gene end by 0 bases; junction bases not matched to a gene: 8. CDR3 DNA sequence: TGTGCCAGCAGCAAAACAGGGGGGCACATGAACACTGAAGCTTTCTTT. The encoded protein is CASSKTGGHMNTEAFF.

A word on this clonotype: At one end, the junction sequence differs from germline, possibly due to a read error. The chain couples TRBV5-1 to TRBJ2-6; TRBD1 might be the D (6 bases). Germline V gene data show CDR1 as SGHRS and CDR2 as YFSETQ. CDR3 length equals 18 residues. The CDR3 sequence is CASCLETGSFSGANVLTF. The CDR3 bases are TGCGCCAGCTGCTTAGAGACAGGATCCTTCTCTGGGGCCAACGTCCTGACTTTC.

About this clonotype itself: Compared with germline, one end of the junction differs, possibly owing to a read error. V usage is TRBV12-3 or TRBV12-4 and J usage is TRBJ2-5, with 15 bases matching TRBD2. The CDR3 covers 18 residues. CDR3: CTSSFRITGTSGRNEQYF. As DNA, the CDR3 is TGTACCAGCAGTTTCCGAATCACCGGGACTAGCGGGAGGAATGAGCAGTACTTC.

This clonotype was seen only a few times. This chain links TRBV12-3 or TRBV12-4 with TRBJ2-7, with D unclear. Trimming took 3 bases from V and 3 from J, leaving 15 bases between them. This CDR3 has 15 amino acids. The CDR3 here is CASSFSSYFFYEQYF. In DNA, the CDR3 is TGTGCCAGCAGTTTTAGCAGCTACTTCTTCTACGAGCAGTACTTC.

A few counts support this clonotype. The V gene is TRBV5-5, the J gene TRBJ2-1; 8 nucleotides agree with TRBD2. The trim removed 3 bases at V and 8 bases at J, leaving 7 bases unmatched. There are 14 residues in the CDR3. Germline values: CDR1 SGHKS, CDR2 YYEKEE (reference sequence). CDR3 sequence (DNA): TGTGCCAGCAGCTCGAGCGGGAGTAGAGATGAGCAGTTCTTC. Translated: CASSSSGSRDEQFF. Combining the CDR3 with reference TRBV5-5 and TRBJ2-1 gives the whole variable domain DAGVTQSPTHLIKTRGQQVTLRCSPISGHKSVSWYQQVLGQGPQFIFQYYEKEERGRGNFPDRFSARQFPNYSSELNVNALLLGDSALYLCASSSSGSRDEQFFGPGTRLTVL.

The J gene is TRBJ2-4, the V gene TRBV7-3, with D maybe TRBD1 (5 bases). Deletions cut 4 bases from V and 8 bases from J, with 21 bases between. The CDR3 covers 16 residues. CDR1 SGHTA and CDR2 FQGTGA come from the germline V gene. In nucleotides, the CDR3 is TGTGCCAGCAGCTCACACAGGCGCGTGGAAGGCGACATTCAGTACTTC. This sequence encodes CASSSHRRVEGDIQYF.

This clonotype occurred a few times. The gene calls are TRBV5-1 and TRBJ2-6; D remains unclear. Germline V lookup: CDR1 SGHRS, CDR2 YFSETQ. The CDR3 contains 14 residues. Trimming removed 6 bases at V and 0 bases at J, with 7 bases between. Here the CDR3 DNA reads TGCGCCAGCACAGGTACCTCTGGGGCCAACGTCCTGACTTTC. Protein product: CASTGTSGANVLTF.

This clonotype was detected only a few times. The rearrangement joins TRBV7-8 to TRBJ2-7, with D uncertain. CDR3 size: 15 residues. The germline gives CDR1 SGHVS, CDR2 FQNEAQ. The V end was cut by 4 bases, the J end by 7 bases, with 20 bases between. The CDR3 sequence is CASSSRRFHYGEQYF. The CDR3 region has the DNA TGTGCCAGCAGCTCCCGCAGGTTCCATTATGGTGAGCAGTACTTC.

The J gene is TRBJ1-2, the V gene TRBV4-2, with D maybe TRBD1 (5 bases). This CDR3 has 16 amino acids. Germline V lookup: CDR1 LGHNA, CDR2 YNFKEQ. Trimming removed 0 bases at V and 4 bases at J, with 15 bases between. The CDR3 spells CASSQDNEGLGYGYTF. The CDR3 coding sequence is TGTGCCAGCAGCCAAGATAACGAGGGGCTTGGCTATGGCTACACCTTC.

This sequence joins TRBV20-1 and TRBJ2-2; 8 positions match TRBD2. The CDR3 is 16 residues long. V dropped 0 bases and J dropped 9; count of bases not matched to a gene: 12. Per germline, CDR1 DFQATT and CDR2 SNEGSKA (reference sequence). The CDR3 loop reads CSARDSRTSYDRELFF. CDR3 sequence (DNA): TGCAGTGCTAGAGATTCCAGGACTAGCTATGACCGGGAGCTGTTTTTT.

The chain carries TRBV28 and TRBJ2-1, with a possible D match to TRBD2 (6 bases). The V gene lost 2 bases and the J gene lost 9 bases, with 14 bases spanning the gap. Germline CDR1 is MDHEN and CDR2 is SYDVKM. This CDR3 is 14 amino acids long. CDR3 DNA: TGTGCCAGCAGTTTACAACTAGCTGGGGGTGAGCAGTTCTTC. Protein: CASSLQLAGGEQFF.

This clonotype has more than one count but fewer than ten. This chain joins TRBV5-6 and TRBJ2-7, with D perhaps given as TRBD1 or TRBD2 (5 bases each). There are 12 residues in the CDR3. Germline CDR1 and CDR2: SGHDT and YYEEEE. V dropped 4 bases and J dropped 4 bases, with 9 bases sitting between them. The CDR3 DNA reads as TGTGCCAGCAGCCCGTGGGGGTACGAGCAGTACTTC. This sequence encodes CASSPWGYEQYF.

This clonotype was recorded a few times. The chain has TRBV3-1 and TRBJ2-4, with TRBD2 identical over 16 bases. This CDR3 comprises 17 residues. Germline V gives CDR1 LGHDT, CDR2 YNNKEL (reference sequence). J gave up 6 bases and V 2 bases, and 4 bases lay outside the gene matches. This CDR3 reads CASSQFGTSGRANIQYF. As DNA, the CDR3 is TGTGCCAGCAGCCAATTCGGGACTAGCGGGAGGGCAAACATTCAGTACTTC.

This clonotype was detected only a few times. The chain couples TRBV11-2 to TRBJ2-3, with TRBD2 matching over 9 bases. CDR1 SGHAT and CDR2 FQNNGV come from the germline V gene. V shed 7 bases and J 4 bases; nucleotides not matched to a gene: 9. The CDR3 totals 15 residues. Written as DNA, the CDR3 is TGTGCCAGCACCATTAGCGGGAGTGCTTCAGATACGCAGTATTTT. Translation gives CASTISGSASDTQYF. The full variable domain, in which reference TRBV11-2 and TRBJ2-3 provide the parts outside the CDR3, is EAGVAQSPRYKIIEKRQSVAFWCNPISGHATLYWYQQILGQGPKLLIQFQNNGVVDDSQLPKDRFSAERLKGVDSTLKIQPAKLEDSAVYLCASTISGSASDTQYFGPGTRLTVL.

The chain links TRBV30 to TRBJ2-7; TRBD2 aligns across 7 bases. The CDR3 covers 15 residues. Germline lookup yields CDR1 GTSNPN and CDR2 SVGIG (reference sequence). The junction had 6 bases not matched to a gene; V was cut back by 1 base and J by 0 bases. The CDR3 DNA sequence: TGTGCCTGGAGTGAGTCGGGAGGAAGCTCCTACGAGCAGTACTTC. Amino acids: CAWSESGGSSYEQYF.

V and J are TRBV4-1 and TRBJ2-1; the D is unclear. The V and J ends lost 0 bases and 8 bases respectively, with 8 bases between them. The CDR3 is made up of 13 amino acids. CDR1 is MGHRA and CDR2 is YSYEKL in the germline V gene. CDR3 protein: CASSQDPLDEQFF. CDR3 DNA sequence: TGCGCCAGCAGCCAAGATCCGCTTGATGAGCAGTTCTTC.

The CDR3 DNA sequence: TGTGCCAGCAGCCCGTCTCAATTCGAGCAGTACTTC. Its protein is CASSPSQFEQYF. This rearrangement joins TRBV7-2 to TRBJ2-7, with D uncertain. The CDR3 is 12 residues long. The germline V gene encodes CDR1 SGHTA and CDR2 FQGNSA. V was trimmed by 5 bases and J by 6 bases, leaving 11 bases between them.

The chain employs TRBV12-3 or TRBV12-4 and TRBJ2-2; D assignment may be TRBD1 or TRBD2 (5 bases each). The CDR3 covers 16 residues. Trimming pared 6 bases from V and 7 bases from J, leaving 21 bases between. CDR3 nucleotide sequence: TGTGCCAGCAGCAGTAGAGGGGTTGGTGGTGGCGGGGAGCTGTTTTTT. Encoded protein: CASSSRGVGGGGELFF.

This chain's CDR3 is CASSLQGRRNTEAFF. CDR3 nucleotides: TGTGCCAGCAGCTTACAAGGCAGACGAAACACTGAAGCTTTCTTT. V and J are TRBV7-9 and TRBJ1-1; the D is unclear. Trimming removed 2 bases at V and 2 bases at J, with 12 bases between. Germline CDR1 and CDR2: SEHNR and FQNEAQ (reference sequence). This CDR3 region has 15 residues.

This clonotype came up a few times. V gene TRBV9 combines with J gene TRBJ2-7, with 12 bases fitting TRBD2. The germline V gene has CDR1 SGDLS and CDR2 YYNGEE. Trimming removed 4 bases from V and 3 bases from J; junction bases left unmatched: 5. This CDR3 spans 15 amino acids. The CDR3 reads CASSPGTSGYYEQYF. In nucleotides, the CDR3 is TGTGCCAGCAGCCCCGGGACTAGCGGGTACTACGAGCAGTACTTC.

The chain employs TRBV20-1 and TRBJ2-7, with 11 bases identical to TRBD1. The better agreement between TRBJ2-5 and the DNA end casts doubt on the J call. The CDR3 consists of 16 residues. Looked up from germline, CDR1 is DFQATT and CDR2 is SNEGSKA (reference sequence). CDR3 protein: CSANLLAGQGDKTQYF. CDR3 DNA: TGCAGTGCTAACCTTCTAGCGGGACAGGGGGACAAGACCCAGTACTTC.

For this clonotype: At one of its ends the junction is not consistent with the germline gene, which may arise from a read error. This chain connects TRBV28 to TRBJ2-5; TRBD2 agrees at 10 bases. Germline V gene data show CDR1 as MDHEN and CDR2 as SYDVKM. The CDR3 contains 12 residues. The CDR3 reads CASRAGGETHYF. CDR3 bases: TGTGCCAGCAGAGCGGGAGGGGAGACCCATTACTTC.

This clonotype was seen only a few times. The J gene is TRBJ2-7, the V gene TRBV28; D unresolved. The V gene's germline CDR1 is MDHEN and CDR2 SYDVKM. V was shortened by 2 bases and J by 0 bases, with 17 bases between the two germline ends. The CDR3 runs to 17 residues. CDR3 amino acids: CASSLNTRQTTSYEQYF. In DNA form, the CDR3 reads TGTGCCAGCAGTTTAAATACCCGGCAGACAACCTCCTACGAGCAGTACTTC.

The rearrangement links TRBV28 to TRBJ2-1; 10 bases are a match to TRBD2. V lost 6 bases, J lost 4 bases, and 3 bases stayed unmatched. Germline-derived CDR1 and CDR2 are MDHEN and SYDVKM. The CDR3 is 14 residues long. Here the CDR3 reads CASRGLAFYNEQFF. The CDR3 nucleotides read TGTGCCAGCAGGGGACTAGCGTTTTACAATGAGCAGTTCTTC.

This clonotype was seen only a few times. In DNA form, the CDR3 reads TGCGCCAGCAGCCAAAGCCCCGGGACAGGTTCCTACGAGCAGTACTTC. This sequence encodes CASSQSPGTGSYEQYF. The chain uses TRBV4-1 and TRBJ2-7; 8 bases match TRBD1. Germline-derived CDR1 and CDR2 are MGHRA and YSYEKL. The CDR3 is 16 amino acids. With V trimmed by 2 bases and J by 1 base, 7 bases remained unmatched.

This clonotype occurred a few times. The J gene is TRBJ2-7, the V gene TRBV4-1; 9 nucleotides line up with TRBD1. The CDR3 covers 15 residues. Losses at the gene ends were 4 bases for V and 3 bases for J; bases not matched to a gene: 7. Per germline, CDR1 MGHRA and CDR2 YSYEKL. CDR3 in DNA: TGCGCCAGCAGCCCTACACCGACAGGGGGCTACGAGCAGTACTTC. Protein: CASSPTPTGGYEQYF.

The chain uses TRBV20-1 and TRBJ2-1, with TRBD2 matching over 8 bases. The CDR3 length is 13 residues. The germline gives CDR1 DFQATT, CDR2 SNEGSKA (reference sequence). Germline trimming cut 3 bases from V and 10 bases from J; bases unmatched to any gene: 8. CDR3 loop: CSASGSGTREQFF. CDR3 in DNA: TGCAGTGCTAGTGGTAGCGGGACTCGGGAGCAGTTCTTC.

This chain links TRBV20-1 with TRBJ2-7, with 13 bases aligning to TRBD2. This CDR3 contains 17 residues. Germline-derived CDR1 and CDR2 are DFQATT and SNEGSKA (reference sequence). Germline trimming cut 2 bases from V and 0 bases from J; bases unmatched to any gene: 7. The CDR3 DNA reads TGCAGTGCTAGACCACCGGGACTAGCGGGGCACTCCTACGAGCAGTACTTC. It encodes CSARPPGLAGHSYEQYF.

V and J are TRBV5-6 and TRBJ2-7; D uncertain. The CDR3 extends over 13 amino acids. V was pared by 2 bases and J by 3 bases, with 9 bases between. The germline gives CDR1 SGHDT, CDR2 YYEEEE. The CDR3 region is CASSLSRFYEQYF. The CDR3 region has the DNA TGTGCCAGCAGCTTAAGTCGGTTCTACGAGCAGTACTTC.

There are a few counts of this clonotype. The rearrangement joins TRBV7-3 to TRBJ2-1, with D perhaps given as TRBD1 or TRBD2 (5 bases each). The ends were cut back, 0 bases at V and 5 bases at J, with 8 bases in the middle. This CDR3 has 14 residues. Germline V CDR1 and CDR2: SGHTA, FQGTGA. CDR3 loop: CASSLTGTNNEQFF. The CDR3 nucleotides are TGTGCCAGCAGCTTAACAGGGACCAACAATGAGCAGTTCTTC. Together with reference TRBV7-3 and TRBJ2-1, the CDR3 gives the full variable domain: GAGVSQTPSNKVTEKGKYVELRCDPISGHTALYWYRQSLGQGPEFLIYFQGTGAADDSGLPNDRFFAVRPEGSVSTLKIQRTERGDSAVYLCASSLTGTNNEQFFGPGTRLTVL.

The chain couples TRBV7-3 to TRBJ2-3, with TRBD1 as a possible D gene (5 bases). V was clipped by 5 bases and J by 1 base, with 7 bases between them. CDR1 and CDR2 from the germline V gene are SGHTA and FQGTGA. The CDR3 runs 13 residues. CDR3 coding DNA: TGTGCCAGCAGCGTACAGGGCACAGATACGCAGTATTTT. Protein product: CASSVQGTDTQYF.

This clonotype was detected a few times. The chain uses TRBV29-1 and TRBJ2-4; TRBD1 matches at 7 bases. The germline CDR1 and CDR2 sequences are SQVTM and ANQGSEA. V shed 6 bases and J 9 bases; nucleotides not matched to a gene: 8. The CDR3 runs to 12 residues. The CDR3 region is CSVRDSGPIQYF. CDR3 nucleotide sequence: TGCAGCGTCCGGGACAGTGGTCCCATTCAGTACTTC. The variable domain in full, with the rest retrieved from reference TRBV29-1 and TRBJ2-4, is SAVISQKPSRDICQRGTSLTIQCQVDSQVTMMFWYRQQPGQSLTLIATANQGSEATYESGFVIDKFPISRPNLTFSTLTVSNMSPEDSSIYLCSVRDSGPIQYFGAGTRLSVL.